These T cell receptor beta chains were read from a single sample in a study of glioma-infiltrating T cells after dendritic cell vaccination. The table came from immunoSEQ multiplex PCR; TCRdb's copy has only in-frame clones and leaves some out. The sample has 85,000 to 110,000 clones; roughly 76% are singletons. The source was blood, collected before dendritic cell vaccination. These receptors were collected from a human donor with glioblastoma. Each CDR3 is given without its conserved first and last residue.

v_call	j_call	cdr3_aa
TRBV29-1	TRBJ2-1	SVASSRDNEQF
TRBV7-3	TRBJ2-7	ASSLTNNYEQY
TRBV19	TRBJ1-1	ASSFPGTGAKWWTEAF
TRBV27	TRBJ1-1	ASSIRGQGRGTEAF
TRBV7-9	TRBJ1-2	ASSPPSFLNYGYT
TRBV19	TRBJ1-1	ASISAGGRGTEAF
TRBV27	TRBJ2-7	ASRSGEGYEQY
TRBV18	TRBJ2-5	ASFTTGGRGETQY
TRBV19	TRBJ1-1	ASSPPGQGKAF
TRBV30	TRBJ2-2	AWRKTGRPGELF
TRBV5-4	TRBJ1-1	ASSLEGQDTEAF
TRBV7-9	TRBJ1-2	ASSRQGNYGYT
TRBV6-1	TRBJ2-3	ASRGTGTDTQY
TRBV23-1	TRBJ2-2	ASSHSSSGTGELF
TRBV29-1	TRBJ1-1	SVGTGEGTEAF
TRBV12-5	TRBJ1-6	ASGFRGRSYNSPLH
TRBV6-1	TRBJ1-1	ASSERSSTEAF
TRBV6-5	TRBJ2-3	ASSYLAGGADTQY
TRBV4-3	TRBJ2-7	ASSPSLSGGPYEQY
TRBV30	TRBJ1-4	AWSPAGGEKLF
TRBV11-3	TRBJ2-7	ASSLGGSAGYEQY
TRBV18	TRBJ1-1	ASSPRTGGGDTEAF
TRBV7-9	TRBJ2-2	ASGGITSGKNTGELF
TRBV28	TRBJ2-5	ASTLTDSQETQY
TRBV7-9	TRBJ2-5	ASSSGRVGGRETQY
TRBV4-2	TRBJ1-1	ASSQELFRQGADTEAF
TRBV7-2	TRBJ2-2	ASSLVPGGQGGELF
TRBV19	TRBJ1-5	ASLDRRYSNQPQH
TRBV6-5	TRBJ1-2	ASTPDRGGGYT
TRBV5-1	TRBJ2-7	ASSPRVAGVSYEQY
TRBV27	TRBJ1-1	ASSPSGGWNTEAF